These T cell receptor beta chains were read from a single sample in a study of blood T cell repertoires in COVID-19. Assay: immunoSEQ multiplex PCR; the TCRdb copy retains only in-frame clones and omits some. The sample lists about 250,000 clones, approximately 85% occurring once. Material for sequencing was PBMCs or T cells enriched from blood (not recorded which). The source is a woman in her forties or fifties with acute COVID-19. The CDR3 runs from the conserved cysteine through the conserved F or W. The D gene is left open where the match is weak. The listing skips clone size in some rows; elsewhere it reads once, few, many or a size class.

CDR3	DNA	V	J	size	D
CASSVGGGTQETQYF	TGTGCCAGCAGCGTAGGCGGGGGGACCCAAGAGACCCAGTACTTC	TRBV9	TRBJ2-5	many	TRBD2
CASSRPRQGWTGELFF	TGTGCCAGCAGCAGACCACGACAGGGGTGGACCGGGGAGCTGTTTTTT	TRBV5-6	TRBJ2-2	once	TRBD1
CASSKLQGAGNEQFF	TGTGCCAGCAGCAAACTACAGGGGGCCGGCAATGAGCAGTTCTTC	TRBV5-4	TRBJ2-1	NA	TRBD1
CASSPPRGYTEAFF	TGTGCCAGCAGCCCCCCGAGAGGCTACACTGAAGCTTTCTTT	TRBV7-8	TRBJ1-1	NA	NA
CASSPRGEGQSFSTF	TGTGCCAGCAGCCCACGAGGTGAGGGACAGAGCTTTAGCACCTTC	TRBV9	TRBJ1-2	once	TRBD1
CATVSGTGGRRTEAFF	TGTGCCACCGTCTCTGGGACAGGGGGCCGGCGCACTGAAGCTTTCTTT	TRBV28	TRBJ1-1	once	TRBD1
CASSIRNREKNTEAFF	TGTGCCAGTAGTATCAGGAACAGGGAAAAGAACACTGAAGCTTTCTTT	TRBV19	TRBJ1-1	NA	NA
CASSYPPEGYEQYF	TGTGCCAGCAGTTACCCTCCAGAGGGATACGAGCAGTACTTC	TRBV6-5	TRBJ2-7	NA	NA
CASSQGVSGAFF	TGTGCCAGCAGCCAGGGGGTGAGCGGAGCTTTCTTT	TRBV11-2	TRBJ1-1	NA	TRBD1
CASSYSTGGYEQYF	TGTGCCAGCAGTTACTCGACAGGGGGCTACGAGCAGTACTTC	TRBV6-2/TRBV6-3	TRBJ2-7	NA	TRBD1
CAWSLLGQPDNEQFF	TGTGCCTGGAGTCTTCTCGGACAGCCAGACAATGAGCAGTTCTTC	TRBV30	TRBJ2-1	NA	NA
CSVENEGLGGYTF	TGCAGCGTTGAAAACGAGGGCCTAGGTGGCTACACCTTC	TRBV29-1	TRBJ1-2	NA	NA
CASSTPSHRERWNNEQFF	TGTGCCAGTAGTACCCCCTCACACAGGGAAAGGTGGAACAATGAGCAGTTCTTC	TRBV19	TRBJ2-1	NA	NA
CASRPTGDAEAFF	TGCGCCAGTAGGCCTACAGGGGACGCTGAAGCTTTCTTT	TRBV10-2	TRBJ1-1	few	TRBD1
CASSFPSSGGLSYNEQFF	TGTGCCAGCAGCTTCCCCTCTAGCGGGGGCCTCTCCTACAATGAGCAGTTCTTC	TRBV7-2	TRBJ2-1	NA	TRBD2
CAWSVGQIFSPQHF	TGTGCCTGGAGTGTGGGACAGATTTTCTCGCCCCAGCATTTT	TRBV30	TRBJ1-5	NA	TRBD1
CASSLVARGQYF	TGTGCCAGCAGCTTAGTAGCGAGAGGGCAGTACTTC	TRBV11-2	TRBJ2-7	few	NA
CASSVRAVNTEAFF	TGTGCCAGCAGCGTGCGCGCCGTGAACACTGAAGCTTTCTTT	TRBV9	TRBJ1-1	NA	NA
CASSFIGQPNRIEAFF	TGTGCCAGCAGCTTTATAGGACAGCCAAATCGGATTGAAGCTTTCTTT	TRBV5-6	TRBJ1-1	few	NA
CASWWPGNTIYF	TGTGCCAGCTGGTGGCCTGGAAACACCATATATTTT	TRBV19	TRBJ1-3	NA	NA
CASSLNRGTEAFF	TGTGCCAGCAGCCTTAACAGGGGCACTGAAGCTTTCTTT	TRBV28	TRBJ1-1	NA	TRBD1
CASSQDSGGVRYGYTF	TGTGCCAGCAGCCAAGATTCAGGGGGCGTACGGTATGGCTACACCTTC	TRBV3-1/TRBV3-2	TRBJ1-2	NA	TRBD1
CASSIGSQGSYGYTF	TGTGCCAGTAGTATAGGATCCCAGGGAAGCTATGGCTACACCTTC	TRBV19	TRBJ1-2	NA	NA
CASTASSYEQYF	TGTGCCAGCACCGCGAGCTCCTACGAGCAGTACTTC	TRBV7-2	TRBJ2-7	once	NA
CASSLLDRRPNYGYTF	TGTGCCAGCAGCCTCTTAGACAGGCGACCTAACTATGGCTACACCTTC	TRBV9	TRBJ1-2	NA	NA
CASSPGGGNEFF	TGTGCCAGCAGCCCTGGGGGGGGGAACGAGTTCTTC	TRBV5-6	TRBJ2-1	NA	TRBD2
CASSSRQAANYGYTF	TGTGCCAGCAGCTCCCGACAGGCGGCTAACTATGGCTACACCTTC	TRBV9	TRBJ1-2	NA	NA
CASSLGGQGKGEQYF	TGTGCCAGCAGCTTAGGGGGACAGGGTAAAGGCGAGCAGTACTTC	TRBV7-6	TRBJ2-7	NA	TRBD1
CASRRDHSVETQYF	TGTGCCAGCAGGCGGGACCATAGTGTGGAGACCCAGTACTTC	TRBV2	TRBJ2-5	NA	NA
CASSLERQGGSPLHF	TGTGCCAGCAGCTTGGAGAGACAGGGGGGATCACCCCTCCACTTT	TRBV5-4	TRBJ1-6	NA	TRBD1
CASSYNGEAYGYTF	TGTGCCAGCAGTTACAACGGGGAAGCGTATGGCTACACCTTC	TRBV6-2/TRBV6-3	TRBJ1-2	NA	NA
CASGGETQYF	TGTGCCAGCGGGGGCGAGACCCAGTACTTC	TRBV7-9	TRBJ2-5	NA	NA
CASSLGTSGGYLSEQYF	TGTGCCAGCAGCTTGGGGACTAGCGGGGGCTATCTGAGCGAGCAGTACTTC	TRBV7-2	TRBJ2-7	NA	TRBD2
CASSEGQAYGYTF	TGTGCCAGCAGCGAGGGACAGGCCTATGGCTACACCTTC	TRBV5-6	TRBJ1-2	NA	TRBD1
CASSGDRNNYGYTF	TGTGCCAGTAGCGGGGACAGGAATAACTATGGCTACACCTTC	TRBV19	TRBJ1-2	NA	TRBD1
CSVSGGQGAEAFF	TGCAGCGTTTCTGGGGGGCAGGGGGCTGAAGCTTTCTTT	TRBV29-1	TRBJ1-1	once	TRBD1
CASSPANYGYTF	TGTGCCAGCAGCCCAGCTAACTATGGCTACACCTTC	TRBV14	TRBJ1-2	few	NA
CASSLQRGGRETQYF	TGTGCCAGCAGCTTGCAACGGGGGGGTCGTGAGACCCAGTACTTC	TRBV7-2	TRBJ2-5	NA	TRBD2
CASSLGGSRPLHF	TGTGCCAGCAGCTTGGGGGGTTCCCGGCCCCTCCACTTT	TRBV7-8	TRBJ1-6	NA	NA
CASSQDGEGAYSNQPQHF	TGCGCCAGCAGCCAAGATGGTGAGGGAGCCTATAGCAATCAGCCCCAGCATTTT	TRBV4-3	TRBJ1-5	NA	NA
CASSNGQGPFGYTF	TGTGCCAGTAGTAACGGACAGGGACCATTTGGCTACACCTTC	TRBV19	TRBJ1-2	few	TRBD1
CASSKLTLLGVGHAGELFF	TGTGCCAGCAGCAAATTGACCCTCTTAGGAGTTGGACACGCCGGGGAGCTGTTTTTT	TRBV27	TRBJ2-2	NA	NA
CASGFAQGGTEAFF	TGTGCTAGTGGTTTCGCCCAGGGGGGCACTGAAGCTTTCTTT	TRBV12-5	TRBJ1-1	NA	TRBD1
CASSVRTGGNTEAFF	TGTGCCAGCAGTGTACGGACAGGGGGGAACACTGAAGCTTTCTTT	TRBV25-1	TRBJ1-1	NA	TRBD1
CASSQDYTDTQYF	TGCGCCAGCAGCCAAGATTATACAGATACGCAGTATTTT	TRBV4-3	TRBJ2-3	NA	NA